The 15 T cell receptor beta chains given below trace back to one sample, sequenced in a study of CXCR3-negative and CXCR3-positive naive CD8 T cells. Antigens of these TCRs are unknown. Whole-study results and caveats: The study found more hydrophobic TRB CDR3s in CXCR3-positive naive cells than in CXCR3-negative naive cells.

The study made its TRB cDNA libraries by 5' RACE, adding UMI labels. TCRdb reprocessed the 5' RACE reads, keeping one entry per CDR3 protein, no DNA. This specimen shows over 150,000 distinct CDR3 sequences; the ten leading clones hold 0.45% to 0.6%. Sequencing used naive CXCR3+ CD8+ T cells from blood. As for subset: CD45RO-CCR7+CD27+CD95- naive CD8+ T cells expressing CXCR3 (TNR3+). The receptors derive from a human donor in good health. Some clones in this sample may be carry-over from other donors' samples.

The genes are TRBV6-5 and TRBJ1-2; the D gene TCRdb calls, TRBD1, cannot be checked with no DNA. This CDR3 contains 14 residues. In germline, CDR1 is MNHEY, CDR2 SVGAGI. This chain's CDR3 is CASSYSARVYGYTF.

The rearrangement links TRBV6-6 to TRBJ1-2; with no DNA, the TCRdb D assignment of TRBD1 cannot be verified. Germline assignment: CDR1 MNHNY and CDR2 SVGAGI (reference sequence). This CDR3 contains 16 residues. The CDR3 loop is CASSYSPGQGIYGYTF.

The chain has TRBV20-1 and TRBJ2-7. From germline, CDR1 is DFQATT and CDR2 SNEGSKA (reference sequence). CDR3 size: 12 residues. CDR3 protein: CSARKGYDEQYF.

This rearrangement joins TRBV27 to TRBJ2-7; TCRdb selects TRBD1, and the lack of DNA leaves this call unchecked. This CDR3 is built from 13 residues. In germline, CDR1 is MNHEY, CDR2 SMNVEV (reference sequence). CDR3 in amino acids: CASKTLDSYEQYF.

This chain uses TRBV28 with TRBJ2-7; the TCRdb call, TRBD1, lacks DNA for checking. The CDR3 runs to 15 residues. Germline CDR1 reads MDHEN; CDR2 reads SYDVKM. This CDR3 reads CASSHRGTGSYEQYF.

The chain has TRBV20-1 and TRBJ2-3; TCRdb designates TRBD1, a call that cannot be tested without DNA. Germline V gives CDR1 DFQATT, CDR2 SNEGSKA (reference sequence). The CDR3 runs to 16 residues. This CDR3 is CSAEEQGALSTDTQYF.

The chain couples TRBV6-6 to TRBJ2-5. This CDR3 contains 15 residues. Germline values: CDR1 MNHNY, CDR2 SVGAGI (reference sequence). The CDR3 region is CASSYLLDYQETQYF.

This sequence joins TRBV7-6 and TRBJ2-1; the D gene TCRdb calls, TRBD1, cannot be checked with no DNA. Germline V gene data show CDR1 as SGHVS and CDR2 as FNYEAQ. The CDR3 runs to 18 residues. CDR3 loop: CASSSLRGGAGGNNEQFF.

The CDR3 spells CASGTGFREQYF. The genes are TRBV10-2 and TRBJ2-7; TCRdb's D call, TRBD1, is unchecked because there is no DNA. Germline CDR1 is WSHSY and CDR2 is SAAADI. The CDR3 consists of 12 residues.

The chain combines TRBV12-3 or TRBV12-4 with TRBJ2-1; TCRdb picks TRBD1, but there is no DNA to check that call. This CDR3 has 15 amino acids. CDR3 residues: CASSPGSGAYNEQFF.

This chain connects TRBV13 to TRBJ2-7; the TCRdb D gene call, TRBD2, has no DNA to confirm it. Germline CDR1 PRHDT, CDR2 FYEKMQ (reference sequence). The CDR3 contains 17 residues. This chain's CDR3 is CASSLSGTSGRVDEQYF.

CDR3 protein: CASRHTSGGITDTQYF. The chain is built from TRBV12-3 or TRBV12-4 and TRBJ2-3; TCRdb outputs TRBD2, but without DNA this stays unchecked. This CDR3 has 16 residues.

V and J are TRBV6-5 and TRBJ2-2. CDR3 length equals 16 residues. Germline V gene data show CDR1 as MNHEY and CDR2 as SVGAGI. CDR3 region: CASSLSLGSDTGELFF.

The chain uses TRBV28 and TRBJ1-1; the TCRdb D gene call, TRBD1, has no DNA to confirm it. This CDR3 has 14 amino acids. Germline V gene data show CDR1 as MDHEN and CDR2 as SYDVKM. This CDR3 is CASSPPSGVTEAFF.

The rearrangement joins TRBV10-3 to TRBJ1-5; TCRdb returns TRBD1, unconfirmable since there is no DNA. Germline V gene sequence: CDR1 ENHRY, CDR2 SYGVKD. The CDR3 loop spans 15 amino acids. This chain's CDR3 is CATGPAGDRNQPQHF.